This T cell receptor (beta chain) was identified in a study of blood T cell repertoires in COVID-19. Study details: Nucleic acid was either cDNA or gDNA, and it came from T cells, B-cell-depleted T cells, or PBMCs.

In the original workflow: Scientists estimated how many nucleated cells there were by amplifying reference gene primers. Assay used: immunoSEQ multiplex PCR; TCRdb lists only in-frame clones, some missing. The V and J calls and clone size were taken over from that table, and D and trimming were inferred from the DNA. This table has about 84,000 clones, 80% to 90% appearing once. This CDR3 contains 15 residues. In germline, CDR1 is LNHNV, CDR2 YYDKDF (reference sequence). Trimming pared 5 bases from V and 5 bases from J, leaving 19 bases between. V and J are TRBV15 and TRBJ2-7; possibly TRBD2 for D (7 bases). The sequenced sample was peripheral blood. The clonotype comes from a man older than 75 with active or convalescent COVID-19. Here the CDR3 DNA reads TGTGCCACCAGCGCTAGGGGGGGGTCAACAAACGAGCAGTACTTC. Translating gives CATSARGGSTNEQYF. The full variable domain, in which reference TRBV15 and TRBJ2-7 provide the parts outside the CDR3, is DAMVIQNPRYQVTQFGKPVTLSCSQTLNHNVMYWYQQKSSQAPKLLFHYYDKDFNNEADTPDNFQSRRPNTSFCFLDIRSPGLGDTAMYLCATSARGGSTNEQYFGPGTRLTVT.